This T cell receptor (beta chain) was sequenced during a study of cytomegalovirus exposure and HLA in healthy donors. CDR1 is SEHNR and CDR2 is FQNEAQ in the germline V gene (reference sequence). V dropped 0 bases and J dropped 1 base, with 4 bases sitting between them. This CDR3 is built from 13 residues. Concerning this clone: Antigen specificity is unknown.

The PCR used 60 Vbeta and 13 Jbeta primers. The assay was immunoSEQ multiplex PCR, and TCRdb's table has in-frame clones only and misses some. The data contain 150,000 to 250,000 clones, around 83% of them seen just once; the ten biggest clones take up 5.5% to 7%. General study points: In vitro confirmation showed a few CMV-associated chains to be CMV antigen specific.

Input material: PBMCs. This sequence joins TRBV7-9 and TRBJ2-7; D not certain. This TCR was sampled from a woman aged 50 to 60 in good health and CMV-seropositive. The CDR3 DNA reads TGTGCCAGCAGCTTAGCTCTTTCCTACGAGCAGTACTTC. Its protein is CASSLALSYEQYF.